These 13 T cell receptor beta chains share one sample of origin, sequenced in a study of shared clonotypes between healthy human individuals. As defined, naive CD8 cells were CD45RO-negative and positively selected for CCR7, with terminally differentiated effector memory CD45RA+ cells excluded. This table comes from immunoSEQ multiplex PCR, and its TCRdb copy is limited to in-frame clones, with some not included. The table lists 1.5 million to 2.5 million clones, approximately 95% of them singletons, with around 1% in the top ten. The sequenced sample consisted of naive CD8+ T cells sorted from blood. The receptors stem from a man younger than 35 in good health.

This clone was recorded only once. Other DNA sequences of this sample code for an identical CDR3. The rearrangement joins TRBV7-9 to TRBJ2-2; 7 nucleotides line up with TRBD1. Trimming at V came to 5 bases and at J to 6 bases, leaving 6 bases not matched to a gene. This CDR3 is built from 14 residues. Looked up from germline, CDR1 is SEHNR and CDR2 is FQNEAQ (reference sequence). The CDR3 nucleotides read TGTGCCAGCAGCCCCAGACAGGGCCCCGGGGAGCTGTTTTTT. Translated: CASSPRQGPGELFF. The full variable domain, in which reference TRBV7-9 and TRBJ2-2 provide the parts outside the CDR3, is DTGVSQNPRHKITKRGQNVTFRCDPISEHNRLYWYRQTLGQGPEFLTYFQNEAQLEKSRLLSDRFSAERPKGSFSTLEIQRTEQGDSAMYLCASSPRQGPGELFFGEGSRLTVL.

This chain connects TRBV7-9 to TRBJ2-7; D may match TRBD1 or TRBD2 (6 bases each). Between the trimmed V and J ends, which lost 6 bases and 2 bases, there was a span of 17 bases. Germline V CDR1 and CDR2: SEHNR, FQNEAQ (reference sequence). The CDR3 runs to 15 residues. The CDR3 region has the DNA TGTGCCAGCAGGCCTAGCGACAGGACGACCTACGAGCAGTACTTC. Protein product: CASRPSDRTTYEQYF.

This clone was seen only once. V usage is TRBV30 and J usage is TRBJ1-3; D remains ambiguous. The CDR3 has 15 residues. Germline V gene sequence: CDR1 GTSNPN, CDR2 SVGIG (reference sequence). With 0 bases removed from V and 2 bases from J, the gap between germline ends came to 11 bases. The CDR3 DNA sequence: TGTGCCTGGAGTGTAGGTGGCGTGACTGGAAACACCATATATTTT. Encoded protein: CAWSVGGVTGNTIYF.

V and J are TRBV19 and TRBJ2-7, with TRBD1 matching 10 bases. Germline CDR1 reads LNHDA; CDR2 reads SQIVND (reference sequence). The V segment lost 5 bases and the J segment 3 bases; nucleotides outside the gene matches: 10. This CDR3 region has 16 residues. The CDR3 DNA reads as TGTGCCAGTAGTCCCGGGACAGGGGCCTTACACTACGAGCAGTACTTC. Encoded protein: CASSPGTGALHYEQYF.

This chain joins TRBV11-2 and TRBJ2-2, with TRBD2 identical over 14 bases. The CDR3 has 18 residues. Germline-derived CDR1 and CDR2 are SGHAT and FQNNGV. The J segment lost 2 bases and the V segment lost 0 bases, leaving 2 bases of the junction unmatched. The CDR3 sequence is CASSLEGTSGGNTGELFF. For the CDR3, the DNA is TGTGCCAGCAGCTTAGAGGGGACTAGCGGGGGAAACACCGGGGAGCTGTTTTTT. Looking up the rest from reference TRBV11-2 and TRBJ2-2 gives the full variable domain: EAGVAQSPRYKIIEKRQSVAFWCNPISGHATLYWYQQILGQGPKLLIQFQNNGVVDDSQLPKDRFSAERLKGVDSTLKIQPAKLEDSAVYLCASSLEGTSGGNTGELFFGEGSRLTVL.

The V call is TRBV7-8, the J call TRBJ2-7; D is uncertain. CDR3 length: 13 amino acids. Germline lookup yields CDR1 SGHVS and CDR2 FQNEAQ. Trimming removed 0 bases from V and 6 bases from J, with 9 bases in between. CDR3 sequence: CASSLAAIREQYF. The CDR3 nucleotides read TGTGCCAGCAGCTTAGCAGCTATTCGCGAGCAGTACTTC. The whole variable domain, filled in from reference TRBV7-8 and TRBJ2-7, reads GAGVSQSPRYKVAKRGQDVALRCDPISGHVSLFWYQQALGQGPEFLTYFQNEAQLDKSGLPSDRFFAERPEGSVSTLKIQRTQQEDSAVYLCASSLAAIREQYFGPGTRLTVT.

This clone was seen only once. The CDR3 coding sequence is TGCGCCAGCAGCCAAGATCAGGGCATAACAGATACGCAGTATTTT. It translates to CASSQDQGITDTQYF. This chain uses TRBV4-1 with TRBJ2-3; the D gene is possibly TRBD1 (5 bases). Trimming left V 0 bases short and J 3 bases short, with 10 bases between. The CDR3 runs 15 residues. Germline values: CDR1 MGHRA, CDR2 YSYEKL.

The chain joins TRBV19 to TRBJ1-2; possible D gene TRBD1, 6 bases. The V gene lost 3 bases and the J gene lost 0 bases, with 14 bases spanning the gap. The CDR3 extends over 16 amino acids. In germline, CDR1 is LNHDA, CDR2 SQIVND (reference sequence). For the CDR3, the DNA is TGTGCCAGTAGTATTTCGACAGGTATTGCTAACTATGGCTACACCTTC. Translation: CASSISTGIANYGYTF.

The chain joins TRBV6-5 to TRBJ1-5; D not resolved. V lost 8 bases to trimming and J lost 15 bases, with 14 bases between them. From germline, CDR1 is MNHEY and CDR2 SVGAGI. The CDR3 is 10 amino acids. CDR3 in amino acids: CASPEKGSHF. The CDR3 region has the DNA TGTGCCAGCCCCGAGAAGGGTTCGCATTTT.

This chain uses TRBV7-9 with TRBJ1-2, with 11 bases lining up with TRBD1. CDR1 is SEHNR, CDR2 FQNEAQ, per germline (reference sequence). The V segment lost 3 bases and the J segment 4 bases; nucleotides outside the gene matches: 4. The CDR3 runs 15 residues. CDR3 sequence (DNA): TGTGCCAGCAGCTTCTCCGGGACAGGGGGCTATGGCTACACCTTC. Protein product: CASSFSGTGGYGYTF.

The chain uses TRBV29-1 and TRBJ1-2; 7 bases are shared with TRBD1. Germline V gene lookup returns CDR1 SQVTM and CDR2 ANQGSEA. Unmatched junction bases numbered 14, after V lost 2 bases and J lost 5 bases. The CDR3 runs 16 residues. The CDR3: CSVERGGGANFYGYTF. DNA of the CDR3: TGCAGCGTTGAAAGGGGAGGGGGCGCAAATTTTTATGGCTACACCTTC.

This clone was detected only once. The chain recombines TRBV4-1 with TRBJ1-3; D gene uncertain. Trimming left V 0 bases short and J 0 bases short, with 12 bases between. From germline, CDR1 is MGHRA and CDR2 YSYEKL. The length of the CDR3 is 17 residues. CDR3 protein: CASSQDYIAGSGNTIYF. The DNA of the CDR3 is TGCGCCAGCAGCCAAGACTATATAGCTGGCTCTGGAAACACCATATATTTT.

CDR3 nucleotides: TGTGCCAGCAGTGAAGCCTTGGTTGGGGTGAACACTGAAGCTTTCTTT. Its protein product is CASSEALVGVNTEAFF. The chain combines TRBV6-1 with TRBJ1-1; D unresolved. The germline V gene has CDR1 MNHNS and CDR2 SASEGT. The V end lost 0 bases, the J end lost 0 bases, and 11 bases lay between the germline ends. The CDR3 sequence is 16 residues long.